These T cell receptor beta chains were read from a single sample in a study of blood T cell repertoires in COVID-19. The method was immunoSEQ multiplex PCR; TCRdb's version includes in-frame clones alone and lacks a portion of them. The table shows about 240,000 clones, with approximately 85% occurring only once. What was sequenced was peripheral blood. The receptors stem from a woman aged 55-70 years with active or convalescent COVID-19. CDR3s include the opening cysteine and the closing phenylalanine or tryptophan. A D gene is named only where the DNA matches it firmly. Clone size is not always given. Where it is, it says once, few, many or a class for expanded clones.

v_call	d_call	clone_size	j_call	cdr3_aa	cdr3_nt
TRBV2	NA	NA	TRBJ1-2	CASSEMSDYGYTF	TGTGCCAGCAGTGAAATGTCGGACTATGGCTACACCTTC
TRBV19	NA	once	TRBJ2-5	CASKAGTQETQYF	TGTGCCAGTAAGGCGGGGACCCAAGAGACCCAGTACTTC
TRBV2	NA	NA	TRBJ2-5	CASSADRKQETQYF	TGTGCCAGCAGCGCCGACAGGAAACAAGAGACCCAGTACTTC
TRBV30	NA	NA	TRBJ1-4	CAIIPRQPRTNEKLFF	TGTGCGATCATCCCCCGACAGCCGCGGACTAATGAAAAACTGTTTTTT
TRBV27	TRBD2	NA	TRBJ2-1	CASSPLTSGGGNEQFF	TGTGCCAGCAGTCCCCTGACTAGCGGGGGGGGTAATGAGCAGTTCTTC
TRBV9	NA	NA	TRBJ2-7	CASSVGVEGEQYF	TGTGCCAGCAGCGTAGGGGTGGAGGGGGAGCAGTACTTC
TRBV27	NA	NA	TRBJ2-3	CASSLGAPDTQYF	TGTGCCAGCAGTTTAGGAGCGCCAGATACGCAGTATTTT
TRBV18	NA	NA	TRBJ1-2	CASSLGDYGYTF	TGTGCCAGCTCACTAGGGGACTATGGCTACACCTTC
TRBV2	NA	once	TRBJ2-2	CASSSERGTGELFF	TGTGCCAGCAGCTCTGAAAGGGGCACCGGGGAGCTGTTTTTT
TRBV6-5	TRBD1	NA	TRBJ1-6	CASTRQGGGNSPLHF	TGTGCCAGCACCCGACAGGGGGGAGGTAATTCACCCCTCCACTTT
TRBV10-3	NA	NA	TRBJ1-2	CAIKPDTNYGYTF	TGTGCCATCAAACCCGACACTAACTATGGCTACACCTTC
TRBV7-9	TRBD1	NA	TRBJ2-7	CASSRDRGIGEQYF	TGTGCCAGCAGCAGGGACAGGGGAATAGGCGAGCAGTACTTC
TRBV6-5	NA	NA	TRBJ2-7	CASSYSLPDSPYEQYF	TGTGCCAGCAGTTACTCGCTACCAGACAGCCCCTACGAGCAGTACTTC
TRBV30	NA	NA	TRBJ1-4	CAWRSVGEKLFF	TGTGCCTGGAGGTCGGTCGGGGAAAAACTGTTTTTT
TRBV13	NA	NA	TRBJ2-5	CASSFISPQETQYF	TGTGCCAGCAGCTTCATTTCCCCCCAAGAGACCCAGTACTTC
TRBV6-6	NA	NA	TRBJ1-1	CASSYRGSNTEAFF	TGTGCCAGCAGTTACAGGGGATCGAACACTGAAGCTTTCTTT
TRBV19	NA	NA	TRBJ1-5	CATTKGRQGWGQPQHF	TGTGCCACCACAAAAGGTAGGCAGGGCTGGGGTCAGCCCCAGCATTTT
TRBV6-6	NA	NA	TRBJ1-2	CASSYSKGAANYGYTF	TGTGCCAGCAGTTACTCGAAAGGGGCCGCTAACTATGGCTACACCTTC
TRBV10-3	TRBD2	NA	TRBJ2-7	CAINRLAGGLHEQYF	TGTGCCATCAATCGACTAGCGGGGGGGCTGCACGAGCAGTACTTC
TRBV5-6	TRBD1	few	TRBJ1-5	CASSRTGGSNQPQHF	TGTGCCAGCAGCCGGACAGGGGGGAGCAATCAGCCCCAGCATTTT
TRBV7-3	TRBD1	NA	TRBJ1-1	CASSLNRDRLNTEAFF	TGTGCCAGCAGCTTAAACCGGGACAGACTGAACACTGAAGCTTTCTTT
TRBV5-4	TRBD2	NA	TRBJ2-5	CASSSPGGSETQYF	TGTGCCAGCAGCTCCCCGGGGGGTTCAGAGACCCAGTACTTC
TRBV5-1	NA	few	TRBJ1-3	CASSLVPDRSGNTIYF	TGCGCCAGCAGCTTGGTTCCAGATCGCTCTGGAAACACCATATATTTT
TRBV5-1	TRBD2	NA	TRBJ2-3	CASSLELAGTDTQYF	TGCGCCAGCAGCTTGGAACTAGCGGGCACAGATACGCAGTATTTT
TRBV10-3	TRBD1	NA	TRBJ1-2	CAISSNDRANYGYTF	TGTGCCATCAGTTCGAACGACAGGGCCAACTATGGCTACACCTTC
TRBV7-9	TRBD1	NA	TRBJ1-3	CASTWQTGGTGNTIYF	TGTGCCAGCACCTGGCAAACAGGGGGCACAGGAAACACCATATATTTT
TRBV4-1	TRBD1	NA	TRBJ1-6	CASSQDLGRGSYSPLHF	TGCGCCAGCAGCCAAGATCTAGGCAGGGGGAGTTATTCACCCCTCCACTTT
TRBV5-1	NA	once	TRBJ1-3	CASSLGANRPISGNTIYF	TGCGCCAGCAGCTTGGGGGCGAACAGGCCAATCTCTGGAAACACCATATATTTT
TRBV7-9	NA	NA	TRBJ2-1	CASSQEGNEQFF	TGTGCCAGCAGCCAGGAGGGCAATGAGCAGTTCTTC